Included here is one T cell receptor beta chain sequence, with context. The sample comes from a study of T cell responses to AZD1222 COVID-19 vaccine. The CDR3 covers 15 residues. The V end lost 8 bases, the J end lost 5 bases, and 19 bases lay between the germline ends. Germline CDR1 MDHEN, CDR2 SYDVKM. The data were produced by immunoSEQ multiplex PCR, yet TCRdb's version contains in-frame clones alone and is incomplete. Here the sample spans around 120,000 clones, approximately 93% being singletons. The TCR comes from an adult in good health. Here the sequenced sample was peripheral blood, taken on day 0 of AZD1222 vaccination. V usage is TRBV28 and J usage is TRBJ2-1; weak D call: TRBD2 (6 bases). CDR3 sequence (DNA): TGTGCCAGCTACCAAACTCGGGACTTCAACAATGAGCAGTTCTTC. The encoded protein is CASYQTRDFNNEQFF.